The next 13 T cell receptor beta chains were all read from a single sample in a study of T cells in Graves' hyperthyroidism and ophthalmopathy. There were TCR beta CDR3 regions amplified from RNA transcripts. First-round RT-PCR of the TCR CDR3 relied on the HTBI primer set. TCRdb used MiXCR to reprocess the multiplex PCR reads, holding one entry per CDR3 protein. The table lists about 610,000 distinct CDR3 sequences, about 43% of them singletons. Input material: peripheral blood or thyroid tissue (not recorded which). Every receptor here comes from a woman aged 18-29 years with Graves' hyperthyroidism.

This clonotype was observed many times. The chain recombines TRBV2 with TRBJ1-5, with D hard to call. The CDR3 runs to 14 residues. CDR1 is SNHLY and CDR2 is FYNNEI in the germline V gene. The ends were cut back, 6 bases at V and 1 base at J, with 10 bases in the middle. DNA for the CDR3: TGTGCCAGCAGGAGGCACCTCAGCAATCAGCCCCAGCATTTT. Translated, it gives CASRRHLSNQPQHF.

V usage is TRBV2 and J usage is TRBJ2-7; 10 positions match TRBD1. V lost 3 bases, J lost 6 bases, and 2 bases stayed unmatched. CDR1 and CDR2 (germline): SNHLY, FYNNEI. The CDR3 is 13 amino acids. CDR3 DNA: TGTGCCAGCAGTGACGGACAGGGGGTCGAGCAGTACTTC. As protein: CASSDGQGVEQYF.

This clonotype was counted ten times or more. The chain couples TRBV29-1 to TRBJ2-5; D is possibly TRBD1 (6 bases). V lost 7 bases and J lost 5, with 14 bases in between. Germline V gene lookup returns CDR1 SQVTM and CDR2 ANQGSEA. The length of the CDR3 is 12 residues. The CDR3 DNA sequence: TGCAGCGCTAAGGGACAAAGGGAGACCCAGTACTTC. Protein sequence: CSAKGQRETQYF.

This clonotype was recorded at least ten times. This chain connects TRBV9 to TRBJ2-2; 10 nucleotides match TRBD2. There are 17 residues in the CDR3. Trimming cost V 0 bases and J 5 bases; bases outside gene matches: 7. Per germline, CDR1 SGDLS and CDR2 YYNGEE. The CDR3 DNA reads TGTGCCAGCAGCGTAGGGTTGGGACTAGCGCGAACCGGGGAGCTGTTTTTT. This translates into CASSVGLGLARTGELFF.

V and J are TRBV20-1 and TRBJ2-7, with a tentative D call TRBD1 (7 bases). The CDR3 extends over 15 amino acids. The V end was cut by 2 bases, the J end by 1 base, with 15 bases between. Germline CDR1 is DFQATT and CDR2 is SNEGSKA (reference sequence). Here the CDR3 DNA reads TGCAGTGCTAGACACCTACAGGGGACTTCCTACGAGCAGTACTTC. Amino acid sequence: CSARHLQGTSYEQYF.

Many counts were recorded for this clonotype. This chain uses TRBV7-2 with TRBJ2-5; TRBD1 might be the D (6 bases). Germline V gives CDR1 SGHTA, CDR2 FQGNSA. The ends were cut back, 5 bases at V and 3 bases at J, with 10 bases in the middle. CDR3 length: 13 amino acids. The CDR3 protein is CASSRTAKETQYF. Written as DNA, the CDR3 is TGTGCCAGCAGCCGGACAGCTAAAGAGACCCAGTACTTC.

This clonotype was detected many times. The V gene is TRBV29-1, the J gene TRBJ2-7; D may be TRBD2 (7 bases). The CDR3 spans 13 residues. V was pared by 3 bases and J by 3 bases, with 12 bases between. Germline V gene lookup returns CDR1 SQVTM and CDR2 ANQGSEA. As DNA, the CDR3 is TGCAGCGTTGATGCGGGGGACAACTACGAGCAGTACTTC. Encoded protein: CSVDAGDNYEQYF.

The gene calls are TRBV6-1 and TRBJ1-5; 11 bases fit TRBD1. V was pared by 6 bases and J by 9 bases, with 4 bases of the junction left unmatched. The length of the CDR3 is 13 residues. Per germline, CDR1 MNHNS and CDR2 SASEGT. CDR3 nucleotides: TGTGCCAGCAGCACGGGACAGGGGGGGCCCCAGCATTTT. It specifies CASSTGQGGPQHF.

This clonotype was detected ten times or more. The V call is TRBV6-1, the J call TRBJ2-7; D unclear. Trimming cost V 11 bases and J 3 bases, with 17 bases left between them. There are 13 residues in the CDR3. The V gene's germline CDR1 is MNHNS and CDR2 SASEGT. The CDR3 protein is CAGTLLSDYEQYF. Here the CDR3 DNA reads TGTGCCGGCACCCTGTTGAGTGACTACGAGCAGTACTTC.

The chain joins TRBV7-9 to TRBJ1-2, with D possibly matching TRBD1 (5 bases). The CDR3 is made up of 16 amino acids. The germline gives CDR1 SEHNR, CDR2 FQNEAQ (reference sequence). V was shortened by 5 bases and J by 4 bases, with 20 bases between the two germline ends. CDR3 DNA sequence: TGTGCCAGCAGCCCGGGACTAGCGGGGCCCATCTATGGCTACACCTTC. This translates into CASSPGLAGPIYGYTF.

Points on this clonotype: As the CDR3 is not closed by the conserved phenylalanine or tryptophan, this likely results from a read error. V gene TRBV4-1 combines with J gene TRBJ2-3; 8 bases are shared with TRBD2. Germline V lookup: CDR1 MGHRA, CDR2 YSYEKL. The length of the CDR3 is 15 residues. The ends lost 1 base at V and 2 bases at J; junction bases unmatched: 2. The CDR3 loop reads CASSQVAGLTDTQYS. DNA for the CDR3: TGCGCCAGCAGCCAAGTAGCGGGGCTCACAGATACGCAGTATTCT.

The sample holds many counts of this clonotype. The chain links TRBV4-1 to TRBJ2-7; tentative D call: TRBD2 (5 bases). This CDR3 is built from 15 residues. V was shortened by 3 bases and J by 2 bases, with 14 bases between the two germline ends. The germline V gene encodes CDR1 MGHRA and CDR2 YSYEKL. This CDR3 is CASSQILLDTYEQYF. The CDR3, as DNA: TGCGCCAGCAGCCAGATCCTACTAGATACCTACGAGCAGTACTTC.

Notes on this clonotype: A much bigger clone sits one base away, suggesting this may be a read error. The missing conserved phenylalanine or tryptophan at the end of this CDR3 makes a read error likely. V usage is TRBV3-1 and J usage is TRBJ2-7; D assignment may be TRBD1 or TRBD2 (5 bases each). The V gene's germline CDR1 is LGHDT and CDR2 YNNKEL (reference sequence). The V and J ends lost 2 bases and 5 bases respectively, with 7 bases between them. The CDR3 loop spans 12 amino acids. The CDR3 bases are TGTGCCAGCAGCCAAAGAGGGGACGAGCAGTACCTC. Its protein is CASSQRGDEQYL.